This T cell receptor beta chain was identified in a study of T cell responses to AZD1222 COVID-19 vaccine. Study results and limitations: Baseline serostatus was positive in only six AZD1222 recipients. Females made up more of the donors, who were largely white British, and clonal diversity may have come out too low. Targets within unmutated variant regions were reportedly found for nearly half of spike-specific TCRs. The study found Spike-specific TCR breadth and depth rose after two AZD1222 doses.

About this clone itself: Its antigen is not identified.

Here immunoSEQ multiplex PCR was the method, and the copy in TCRdb shows in-frame clones only, minus some. The table has 45,000 to 70,000 clones, roughly 90% seen once. Germline loops: CDR1 SGHRS, CDR2 YFSETQ. Trimming shortened V by 0 bases and J by 4 bases, and 11 bases separated the two germline ends. The CDR3 covers 15 residues. The rearrangement joins TRBV5-1 to TRBJ1-5, with TRBD1 as a possible D gene (5 bases). This sample comprised peripheral blood, obtained 28 days after the second AZD1222 dose. This receptor was identified in an adult who received the AZD1222 COVID-19 vaccine. CDR3 in DNA: TGCGCCAGCAGCTTGGGGGGCAGACTAAATCAGCCCCAGCATTTT. Protein product: CASSLGGRLNQPQHF.